The 29 T cell receptor beta chains below were found in one sample sequenced in a study of beta chain features in type 1 diabetes. Expressed TCRB transcripts were sequenced because the isolated RNA had all been reverse transcribed beforehand. TCRdb's table, derived via immunoSEQ multiplex PCR, lists solely in-frame clones and lacks some. The table has some 240,000 clones, 16% seen once; the top ten hold approximately 0.081%. Their antigens remain unidentified. Study-wide results and limits: Moderate yet significant TCRB CDR3 shortening was seen in Type 1 diabetes patients in all four CD4+ subsets.

Sequencing used naive CD4+ T cells from blood. The source of these receptors is a man aged 30 to 39 with type 1 diabetes.

V is TRBV7-9 and J is TRBJ1-4; D not resolved. The CDR3 is made up of 12 amino acids. The germline CDR1 and CDR2 sequences are SEHNR and FQNEAQ (reference sequence). The V and J ends lost 1 base and 11 bases respectively, with 8 bases between them. DNA for the CDR3: TGTGCCAGCAGCTTAGACCTCGGGAAACTGTTTTTT. Translating it yields CASSLDLGKLFF.

The chain is built from TRBV10-3 and TRBJ2-3; D possibly corresponds to TRBD2 (6 bases). Trimming took 8 bases from V and 3 from J, leaving 12 bases between them. The CDR3 extends over 13 amino acids. CDR1 is ENHRY, CDR2 SYGVKD, per germline. CDR3 protein: CAIAEAGTDTQYF. The CDR3 DNA reads as TGTGCCATCGCGGAGGCGGGGACAGATACGCAGTATTTT.

The chain has TRBV28 and TRBJ2-1; no clear D. Trimming removed 6 bases from V and 8 bases from J, with 11 bases in between. CDR1 and CDR2 (germline): MDHEN, SYDVKM. The CDR3 contains 12 residues. The CDR3 DNA sequence: TGTGCCAGCAGCGCCCAACGGGATGAGCAGTTCTTC. Translated: CASSAQRDEQFF.

The rearrangement uses TRBV10-3 and TRBJ1-2, with D possibly TRBD1 on 6 matching bases. There are 14 residues in the CDR3. The germline gives CDR1 ENHRY, CDR2 SYGVKD. Trimming shortened V by 3 bases and J by 3 bases, and 11 bases separated the two germline ends. In DNA, the CDR3 is TGTGCCATCAGTGATTGGACAGCTTACTATGGCTACACCTTC. Amino acids: CAISDWTAYYGYTF.

This clone has just a few counts. This chain uses TRBV11-1 with TRBJ2-1; D is unresolved. This CDR3 has 14 amino acids. The germline V and J ends were trimmed by 0 bases and 6 bases, with 9 bases remaining between them. Germline lookup yields CDR1 SGHAT and CDR2 FQDESV (reference sequence). The CDR3 region is CASSLAWASNEQFF. The CDR3 region has the DNA TGTGCCAGCAGCTTAGCCTGGGCGAGCAATGAGCAGTTCTTC.

This clone was found a few times. V and J are TRBV18 and TRBJ2-4; D unclear. Germline V lookup: CDR1 KGHSH, CDR2 LQKENI. The CDR3 loop spans 15 amino acids. Deletions cut 1 base from V and 0 bases from J, with 7 bases between. The CDR3: CASSPRAGAKNIQYF. The CDR3 DNA follows: TGTGCCAGCTCACCACGGGCAGGAGCCAAAAACATTCAGTACTTC. Supplemented by reference TRBV18 and TRBJ2-4, the full variable domain reads NAGVMQNPRHLVRRRGQEARLRCSPMKGHSHVYWYRQLPEEGLKFMVYLQKENIIDESGMPKERFSAEFPKEGPSILRIQQVVRGDSAAYFCASSPRAGAKNIQYFGAGTRLSVL.

The V call is TRBV15, the J call TRBJ2-7; tentatively, D is TRBD1 or TRBD2 (5 bases each). V dropped 0 bases and J dropped 2 bases, with 8 bases sitting between them. In germline, CDR1 is LNHNV, CDR2 YYDKDF (reference sequence). The CDR3 covers 14 residues. The CDR3 spells CATSRDGGPYEQYF. CDR3 nucleotides: TGTGCCACCAGCAGAGATGGGGGTCCCTACGAGCAGTACTTC.

This clone was detected a few times. The V and J genes are TRBV5-6 and TRBJ2-7, with 8 bases matching TRBD1. Germline CDR1 reads SGHDT; CDR2 reads YYEEEE. V shed 4 bases, J shed 3 bases, and the junction held 9 bases outside the gene matches. CDR3 length: 15 amino acids. The CDR3 reads CASSADRAKGYEQYF. The CDR3 nucleotides read TGTGCCAGCAGCGCGGACAGGGCGAAGGGCTACGAGCAGTACTTC. Variable domain in full (rest from reference TRBV5-6 and TRBJ2-7): DAGVTQSPTHLIKTRGQQVTLRCSPKSGHDTVSWYQQALGQGPQFIFQYYEEEERQRGNFPDRFSGHQFPNYSSELNVNALLLGDSALYLCASSADRAKGYEQYFGPGTRLTVT.

This chain joins TRBV5-1 and TRBJ1-5; 11 nucleotides agree with TRBD1. The CDR3 has 14 amino acids. Trimming cost V 3 bases and J 7 bases; bases outside gene matches: 3. Germline CDR1 SGHRS, CDR2 YFSETQ. CDR3 nucleotides: TGCGCCAGCAGCTCCGGGACAGGGGGACAGCCCCAGCATTTT. Translated: CASSSGTGGQPQHF.

The rearrangement uses TRBV30 and TRBJ2-1; D is undetermined. The CDR3 contains 11 residues. Germline V gene data show CDR1 as GTSNPN and CDR2 as SVGIG (reference sequence). V was shortened by 8 bases and J by 1 base, with 6 bases between the two germline ends. CDR3 DNA sequence: TGTGCCCGGCGGTCCTACAATGAGCAGTTCTTC. Its protein product is CARRSYNEQFF. Drawing the rest from reference TRBV30 and TRBJ2-1, the complete variable domain is SQTIHQWPATLVQPVGSPLSLECTVEGTSNPNLYWYRQAAGRGLQLLFYSVGIGQISSEVPQNLSASRPQDRQFILSSKKLLLSDSGFYLCARRSYNEQFFGPGTRLTVL.

This clone was detected a few times. The V call is TRBV5-8, the J call TRBJ1-1; the D gene is possibly TRBD1 (6 bases). V was pared by 4 bases and J by 5 bases, with 9 bases between. CDR1 and CDR2 from the germline V gene are SGHTS and YDEGEE. This CDR3 has 12 residues. The CDR3 bases are TGTGCCAGCAGCACAGGGAGAACTGAAGCTTTCTTT. This encodes CASSTGRTEAFF.

This clone was detected only a few times. This specimen includes other DNA sequences encoding the same CDR3. The chain employs TRBV29-1 and TRBJ2-7; possibly TRBD2 for D (5 bases). The CDR3 has 11 residues. Trimming shortened V by 6 bases and J by 5 bases, and 11 bases separated the two germline ends. Germline CDR1 and CDR2: SQVTM and ANQGSEA. DNA of the CDR3: TGCAGCGTCCGGCGGGCCGACGAGCAGTACTTC. This gives the protein CSVRRADEQYF.

This clone was observed a few times. The genes are TRBV30 and TRBJ2-1, with 10 bases that match TRBD2. CDR3 size: 16 residues. Germline loops: CDR1 GTSNPN, CDR2 SVGIG (reference sequence). The J segment lost 3 bases and the V segment lost 8 bases, leaving 13 bases of the junction unmatched. The CDR3 sequence: CARTEVRTSGYNEQFF. Written as DNA, the CDR3 is TGTGCCCGAACCGAGGTGAGGACTAGCGGCTACAATGAGCAGTTCTTC.

A few counts support this clone. The identical CDR3 is also encoded by other nucleotide sequences in the sample. The chain carries TRBV9 and TRBJ1-5, with D maybe TRBD1 (5 bases). V shed 2 bases and J shed 5 bases, with 8 bases lying between them. CDR3 length equals 13 residues. Germline V CDR1 and CDR2: SGDLS, YYNGEE. As DNA, the CDR3 is TGTGCCAGCAGCGTCGGGGCCGATCAGCCCCAGCATTTT. Amino acid sequence: CASSVGADQPQHF. Looking up the rest from reference TRBV9 and TRBJ1-5 gives the full variable domain: DSGVTQTPKHLITATGQRVTLRCSPRSGDLSVYWYQQSLDQGLQFLIQYYNGEERAKGNILERFSAQQFPDLHSELNLSSLELGDSALYFCASSVGADQPQHFGDGTRLSIL.

This sequence joins TRBV5-1 and TRBJ2-1, with a weak D call TRBD1 (6 bases). The germline V gene encodes CDR1 SGHRS and CDR2 YFSETQ. V gave up 3 bases and J gave up 5 bases, with 9 bases separating them. The CDR3 is 13 residues long. Here the CDR3 reads CASSWTVDNEQFF. The CDR3, as DNA: TGCGCCAGCAGCTGGACAGTGGACAATGAGCAGTTCTTC.

This chain links TRBV19 with TRBJ2-1; TRBD1 agrees at 9 bases. The CDR3 has 15 residues. Per germline, CDR1 LNHDA and CDR2 SQIVND (reference sequence). V shed 9 bases, J shed 4 bases, and the junction held 10 bases outside the gene matches. In nucleotides, the CDR3 is TGTGCCAGCCACCCCGGGACAGGGATATACAATGAGCAGTTCTTC. Encoded protein: CASHPGTGIYNEQFF.

CDR3 sequence: CATSRDLGGVEFF. DNA of the CDR3: TGTGCCACCAGCAGAGATCTTGGGGGAGTGGAATTCTTC. The chain has TRBV15 and TRBJ2-1; tentatively, D is TRBD1 or TRBD2 (5 bases each). V lost 0 bases, J lost 16 bases, and 16 bases lay in between. The CDR3 loop spans 13 amino acids. CDR1 and CDR2 (germline): LNHNV, YYDKDF (reference sequence). The full variable domain, rest sourced from reference TRBV15 and TRBJ2-1, is DAMVIQNPRYQVTQFGKPVTLSCSQTLNHNVMYWYQQKSSQAPKLLFHYYDKDFNNEADTPDNFQSRRPNTSFCFLDIRSPGLGDTAMYLCATSRDLGGVEFFGPGTRLTVL.

Only a few counts were recorded for this clone. The V and J genes are TRBV7-2 and TRBJ2-1; D might be TRBD1 or TRBD2, each matching 5 bases. The length of the CDR3 is 15 residues. Deletions cut 0 bases from V and 7 bases from J, with 13 bases between. Germline values: CDR1 SGHTA, CDR2 FQGNSA. CDR3 nucleotide sequence: TGTGCCAGCAGCTTAGCATCCGCGAGGGGTAATGAGCAGTTCTTC. Translating gives CASSLASARGNEQFF.

This chain joins TRBV27 and TRBJ2-7, with TRBD1 as a possible D gene (5 bases). CDR3 length: 15 amino acids. V gave up 6 bases and J gave up 0 bases, with 15 bases separating them. CDR1 and CDR2 from the germline V gene are MNHEY and SMNVEV (reference sequence). The CDR3 sequence is CASRTATSISYEQYF. CDR3 bases: TGTGCCAGCAGGACAGCGACATCGATCTCCTACGAGCAGTACTTC.

The table lists this clone with a few counts. The chain couples TRBV30 to TRBJ2-7; 7 bases align to TRBD1. The germline V gene has CDR1 GTSNPN and CDR2 SVGIG (reference sequence). Trimming removed 2 bases from V and 2 bases from J; junction bases left unmatched: 3. The CDR3 is made up of 13 amino acids. As DNA, the CDR3 is TGTGCCTGGAGTCCCGGGACAGCCTACGAGCAGTACTTC. This translates into CAWSPGTAYEQYF.

The rearrangement links TRBV7-9 to TRBJ1-2; a weak D match, TRBD1 (5 bases). There are 15 residues in the CDR3. CDR1 SEHNR and CDR2 FQNEAQ come from the germline V gene (reference sequence). The V gene lost 1 base and the J gene lost 5 bases, with 14 bases spanning the gap. CDR3 sequence reads: CASSLDRDRGYGYTF. The CDR3, as DNA: TGTGCCAGCAGCTTAGATAGGGACCGTGGGTATGGCTACACCTTC.

V and J are TRBV19 and TRBJ2-7; possibly TRBD2 for D (6 bases). This CDR3 is 13 amino acids long. Trimming stripped 7 bases from V and 5 bases from J, with 15 bases between. Per germline, CDR1 LNHDA and CDR2 SQIVND (reference sequence). CDR3 in DNA: TGTGCCAGTATGCCACGGGGGAAGGACGAGCAGTACTTC. Amino acids: CASMPRGKDEQYF.

This clone was picked up a small number of times. The CDR3 coding sequence is TGCAGTGCTAGAGCATCAGGGGGTGCTTTCTTT. Protein sequence: CSARASGGAFF. The rearrangement joins TRBV20-1 to TRBJ1-1; TRBD1 aligns across 7 bases. From germline, CDR1 is DFQATT and CDR2 SNEGSKA (reference sequence). Trimming took 1 base from V and 11 from J; bases not matched to a gene: 4. There are 11 residues in the CDR3.

This clone came up a few times. The chain employs TRBV11-2 and TRBJ2-5; 11 bases map to TRBD2. V shed 5 bases and J 5 bases; nucleotides not matched to a gene: 10. The CDR3 covers 16 residues. The germline CDR1 and CDR2 sequences are SGHAT and FQNNGV. CDR3 sequence reads: CASSPLELAGEETQYF. The CDR3 bases are TGTGCCAGCAGCCCCTTAGAACTAGCGGGAGAGGAGACCCAGTACTTC.

With regard to this clone: One end of the junction varies from germline; a read error may be responsible. This sequence joins TRBV29-1 and TRBJ2-7; D not certain. The CDR3 covers 8 residues. The germline V gene encodes CDR1 SQVTM and CDR2 ANQGSEA. The CDR3 bases are TGCAGCGTTGAAGGGCCCTCTTTC. Residues: CSVEGPSF.

This chain links TRBV29-1 with TRBJ2-3; no clear D. Germline values: CDR1 SQVTM, CDR2 ANQGSEA. V lost 7 bases to trimming and J lost 2 bases, with 7 bases between them. CDR3 length: 11 residues. The CDR3 nucleotides are TGCAGCGCAGAAATCACAGATACGCAGTATTTT. It yields the protein CSAEITDTQYF.

This clone occurred a few times. The chain links TRBV5-1 to TRBJ2-3; possible D gene TRBD1, 6 bases. V was trimmed by 5 bases and J by 3 bases, leaving 10 bases between them. CDR3 size: 13 residues. From germline, CDR1 is SGHRS and CDR2 YFSETQ. The CDR3 bases are TGCGCCAGCAGTCGGGACACGACAGATACGCAGTATTTT. This codes for CASSRDTTDTQYF.

The CDR3 coding sequence is TGTGCCAGCAGCGCCCGGACAGAAATCGAGCAGTACTTC. Its protein is CASSARTEIEQYF. V and J are TRBV9 and TRBJ2-7; D may be TRBD1 (6 bases). Between the trimmed V and J ends, which lost 3 bases and 6 bases, there was a span of 13 bases. There are 13 residues in the CDR3. Germline V lookup: CDR1 SGDLS, CDR2 YYNGEE.

V is TRBV2 and J is TRBJ2-3; the D is unclear. The ends were cut back, 9 bases at V and 0 bases at J, with 10 bases in the middle. The V gene's germline CDR1 is SNHLY and CDR2 FYNNEI. This CDR3 has 13 amino acids. The DNA of the CDR3 is TGTGCCAGGGCAGGAAGAAGCACAGATACGCAGTATTTT. Its translation: CARAGRSTDTQYF. Full variable domain (remainder filled in from reference TRBV2 and TRBJ2-3): EPEVTQTPSHQVTQMGQEVILRCVPISNHLYFYWYRQILGQKVEFLVSFYNNEISEKSEIFDDQFSVERPDGSNFTLKIRSTKLEDSAMYFCARAGRSTDTQYFGPGTRLTVL.